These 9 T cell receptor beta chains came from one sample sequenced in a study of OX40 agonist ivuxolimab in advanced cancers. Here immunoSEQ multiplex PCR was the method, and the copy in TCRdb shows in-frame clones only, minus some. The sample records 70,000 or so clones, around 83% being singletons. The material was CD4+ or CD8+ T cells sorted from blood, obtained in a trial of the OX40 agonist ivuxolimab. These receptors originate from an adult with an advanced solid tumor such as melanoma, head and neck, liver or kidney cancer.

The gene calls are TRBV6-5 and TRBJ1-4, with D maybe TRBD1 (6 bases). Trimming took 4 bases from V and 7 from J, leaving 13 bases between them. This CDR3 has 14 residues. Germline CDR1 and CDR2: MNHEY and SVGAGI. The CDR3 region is CASSWDIESEKLFF. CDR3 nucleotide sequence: TGTGCCAGCAGTTGGGACATCGAGAGTGAAAAACTGTTTTTT.

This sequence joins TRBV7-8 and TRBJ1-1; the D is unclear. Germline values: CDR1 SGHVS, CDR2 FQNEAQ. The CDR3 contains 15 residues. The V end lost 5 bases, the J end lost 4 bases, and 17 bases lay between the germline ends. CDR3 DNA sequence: TGTGCCAGCAGCGCCCTACTCGGGTCGGGCACTGAAGCTTTCTTT. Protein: CASSALLGSGTEAFF.

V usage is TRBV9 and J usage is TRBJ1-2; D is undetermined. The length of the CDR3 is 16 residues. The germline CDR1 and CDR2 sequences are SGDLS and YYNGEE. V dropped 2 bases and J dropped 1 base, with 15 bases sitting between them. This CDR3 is CASSVGLLSGNYGYTF. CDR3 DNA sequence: TGTGCCAGCAGCGTTGGTTTATTGTCGGGTAACTATGGCTACACCTTC.

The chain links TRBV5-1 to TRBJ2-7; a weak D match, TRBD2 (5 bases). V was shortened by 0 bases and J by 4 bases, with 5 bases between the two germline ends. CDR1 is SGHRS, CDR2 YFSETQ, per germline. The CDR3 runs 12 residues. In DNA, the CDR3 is TGCGCCAGCAGCTTGGGGACTTACGAGCAGTACTTC. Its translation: CASSLGTYEQYF.

CDR3 in amino acids: CASSLAGPMNTEAFF. DNA of the CDR3: TGTGCCAGCAGCTTAGCTGGGCCGATGAACACTGAAGCTTTCTTT. The J gene is TRBJ1-1, the V gene TRBV7-8; no definite D call. Germline CDR1 SGHVS, CDR2 FQNEAQ. The CDR3 is made up of 15 amino acids. V lost 0 bases to trimming and J lost 0 bases, with 8 bases between them. Using reference TRBV7-8 and TRBJ1-1 for the parts outside the CDR3, the full variable domain is GAGVSQSPRYKVAKRGQDVALRCDPISGHVSLFWYQQALGQGPEFLTYFQNEAQLDKSGLPSDRFFAERPEGSVSTLKIQRTQQEDSAVYLCASSLAGPMNTEAFFGQGTRLTVV.

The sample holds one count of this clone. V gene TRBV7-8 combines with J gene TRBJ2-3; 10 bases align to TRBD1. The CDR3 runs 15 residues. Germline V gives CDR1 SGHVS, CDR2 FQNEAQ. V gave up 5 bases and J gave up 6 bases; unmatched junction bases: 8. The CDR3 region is CASSPDRGGYDTQYF. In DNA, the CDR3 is TGTGCCAGCAGCCCGGACAGGGGGGGATATGATACGCAGTATTTT. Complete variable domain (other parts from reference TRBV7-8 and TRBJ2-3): GAGVSQSPRYKVAKRGQDVALRCDPISGHVSLFWYQQALGQGPEFLTYFQNEAQLDKSGLPSDRFFAERPEGSVSTLKIQRTQQEDSAVYLCASSPDRGGYDTQYFGPGTRLTVL.

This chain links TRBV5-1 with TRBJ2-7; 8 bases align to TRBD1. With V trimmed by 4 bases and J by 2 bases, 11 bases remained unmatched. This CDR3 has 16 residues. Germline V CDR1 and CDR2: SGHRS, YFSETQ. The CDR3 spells CASSPEPGQVAYEQYF. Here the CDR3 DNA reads TGCGCCAGCAGCCCAGAACCGGGACAGGTAGCCTACGAGCAGTACTTC.

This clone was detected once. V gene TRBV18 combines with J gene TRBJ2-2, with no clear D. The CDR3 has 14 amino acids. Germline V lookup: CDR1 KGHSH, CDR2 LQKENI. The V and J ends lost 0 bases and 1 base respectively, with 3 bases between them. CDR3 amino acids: CASSPPKNTGELFF. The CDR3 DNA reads TGTGCCAGCTCACCACCCAAGAACACCGGGGAGCTGTTTTTT.

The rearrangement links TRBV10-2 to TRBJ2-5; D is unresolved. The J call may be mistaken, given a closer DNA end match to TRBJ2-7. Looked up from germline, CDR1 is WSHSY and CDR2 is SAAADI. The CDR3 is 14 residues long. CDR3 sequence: CASSDFEVTYEQYF. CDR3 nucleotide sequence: TGCGCCAGCAGTGACTTCGAGGTTACCTACGAGCAGTACTTC.